This TCR beta chain was profiled in a study of metastatic and nonmetastatic thyroid tumors. Turning to the study itself: For malignant and benign thyroid patients, tumor or nodule tissue and blood were the sources whose repertoires were compared. General study results and limits: It was reportedly found that TCR beta diversity was significantly higher in malignant thyroid tumors than in benign nodules, a difference seen in both blood and tumor samples.

Thyroid surgery was preceded by no treatment in any patient. Germline CDR1 reads ENHRY; CDR2 reads SYGVKD. CDR3 length equals 15 residues. V was pared by 1 base and J by 4 bases, with 14 bases between. A remark on this clone: Its antigen is not identified.

As processed by the authors: The study built a papillary thyroid cancer distant-metastasis classifier from CDR3 differences across clinicopathological groups. MiXCR re-clonotyped the PCR reads for TCRdb. These V and J calls rely on TCRdb rather than the paper's analysis. This sample yields roughly 35,000 clones, of which about 15% are seen a single time; 3.4% belongs to the top ten. The sequence was collected from a female donor with papillary thyroid cancer or a benign thyroid nodule (not recorded which). Some clones in this sample may be carry-over from other donors' samples. The rearrangement uses TRBV10-3 and TRBJ2-7; D is ambiguous. Sequenced material: blood. CDR3 coding DNA: TGTGCCATCAGTGAGTTAGAGATATGGGTATACGAGCAGTACTTC. Translating it yields CAISELEIWVYEQYF.